A selection of T cell receptor beta chains follows, all from one sample in a study of T-cell reconstitution after alpha-beta-depleted transplantation in children. TCRdb re-analysed the PCR reads in MiXCR, keeping a single row per CDR3 protein. The table shows about 600,000 distinct CDR3 sequences, with roughly 10% occurring only once. The specimen comprised PBMCs from the stem cell graft donor, sampled from the stem cell graft. The receptors stem from a human donor who donated a stem cell graft to a child with acute myeloid leukemia. Both conserved end residues are part of each CDR3. D genes are given only for firm matches. Not all rows give a size; the values are once, few, many and, for expanded clones, a class.

abundance,d_gene,j_gene,v_gene,CDR3nt,CDR3aa
many,-,TRBJ2-7,TRBV7-2,TGTGCCAGCAGCCAGGGGAAGGTGGGAGAGCAGTACTTC,CASSQGKVGEQYF
few,-,TRBJ1-6,TRBV20-1,TGCAGTGCTAGCCCCTCTACAGGTGGAGGATCACCCCTCCACTTT,CSASPSTGGGSPLHF
few,-,TRBJ2-1,TRBV6-2/TRBV6-3,TGTGCCAGCAGCTGGGTCCCAGGTGAGCAGTTCTTC,CASSWVPGEQFF
few,-,TRBJ1-1,TRBV12-3/TRBV12-4,TGTGCCAGCAGTTCCTGGGGGACTGAAGCTTTCTTT,CASSSWGTEAFF
few,TRBD1,TRBJ1-1,TRBV6-2/TRBV6-3,TGTGCCAGCAGTTACTCCCGCCCCGGGACAGGGGGCTACAAGGTTACTGAAGCTTTCTTT,CASSYSRPGTGGYKVTEAFF
-,-,TRBJ2-3,TRBV7-6,TGTGCCAGCAGCTTAGGATTTGGGCGGGGCCGCACAGATACGCAGTATTTT,CASSLGFGRGRTDTQYF
few,TRBD2,TRBJ2-3,TRBV29-1,TGCAGCGTTGAAAGGGCGCGACGGGAGGGATCTACGCAGTATTTT,CSVERARREGSTQYF
few,TRBD2,TRBJ2-3,TRBV20-1,TGCAGTGCCCCCAGACTAGCGGTGGCGGATACGCAGTATTTT,CSAPRLAVADTQYF
many,-,TRBJ2-3,TRBV20-1,TGCAGTGCTAGAGGGGGGGAGGATACGCAGTATTTT,CSARGGEDTQYF
-,-,TRBJ2-1,TRBV4-3,TGCGCCAGCAGCCAAGTTCTACGGAATGAGCAGTTCTTC,CASSQVLRNEQFF
few,-,TRBJ2-1,TRBV5-1,TGCGCCAGCAGCTTGGCCCGAACTGTAGGGACGACTGAGCAGTTCTTC,CASSLARTVGTTEQFF
-,TRBD1,TRBJ2-2,TRBV11-2,TGTGCCAGCAGCTTTACCCCCGGACAGGGGGGGACCGGGGAGCTGTTTTTT,CASSFTPGQGGTGELFF
-,-,TRBJ2-7,TRBV5-6,TGTGCCAGCAGCTTTTCTCAGAGCTCCTACGAGCAGTACTTC,CASSFSQSSYEQYF
many,-,TRBJ2-7,TRBV15,TGTGCCACCAGCAGAGAGAGGCTGACCTACGAGCAGTACTTC,CATSRERLTYEQYF
once,-,TRBJ1-1,TRBV5-1,TGCGCCAGCAGCCCGGGGGCGGCCATGAACACTGAAGCTTTCTTT,CASSPGAAMNTEAFF
many,TRBD1,TRBJ2-7,TRBV20-1,TGCAGTGCCCCGGGACAGGGGGCCCACGAGCAGTACTTC,CSAPGQGAHEQYF
-,TRBD2,TRBJ2-1,TRBV7-6,TGTGCCAGCAGCTCCAAGCGGACTAGCGGGAAACGCGGCAATGAGCAGTTCTTT,CASSSKRTSGKRGNEQFF
-,TRBD2,TRBJ2-1,TRBV18,TGTGCCAGCTCACCAATGACTAGCGGGTACAATGAGCAGTTCTTC,CASSPMTSGYNEQFF
many,-,TRBJ2-3,TRBV5-1,TGCGCCAGCAGCTTGGGAGGTCTTACCCGTAGCACAGATACGCAGTATTTT,CASSLGGLTRSTDTQYF
many,-,TRBJ2-7,TRBV6-5,TGTGCCAGCAGTTTCGCACAGGGGAGGTACGAGCAGTACTTC,CASSFAQGRYEQYF
few,-,TRBJ1-1,TRBV15,TGTGCCACCAGCAGAGATGCGGCAAAGAACACTGAAGCTTTCTTT,CATSRDAAKNTEAFF
-,-,TRBJ2-5,TRBV20-1,TGCAGTGCTAGGGGCAGTTCGTGGGAGACCCAGTACTTC,CSARGSSWETQYF
-,TRBD2,TRBJ2-2,TRBV5-1,TGCGCCAGCAGCCATATTAGCGGGAGGGCCTCTTCCGGGGAGCTGTTTTTT,CASSHISGRASSGELFF
-,TRBD2,TRBJ2-3,TRBV7-2,TGTGCCAGCAGCCTTACTAGCGCCACAGATACGCAGTATTTT,CASSLTSATDTQYF
few,-,TRBJ2-6,TRBV12-3/TRBV12-4,TGTGCCAGCAGTTTAGGACAGGTGATCTCTGGGGCCAACGTCCTGACTTTC,CASSLGQVISGANVLTF
few,TRBD1,TRBJ2-5,TRBV28,TGTGCCAGCAGCCTACCCACCGGGACAGGGGTTGGGGAGACCCAGTACTTC,CASSLPTGTGVGETQYF
few,TRBD2,TRBJ2-1,TRBV7-3,TGTGCCAGCAGCCTAGGACCCGGGGGGTATGAGCAGTTCTTC,CASSLGPGGYEQFF
-,-,TRBJ2-2,TRBV3-1,TGTGCCAGCAGGAAAGGGAATAGTAACACCGGGGAGCTGTTTTTT,CASRKGNSNTGELFF
few,TRBD1,TRBJ1-1,TRBV7-9,TGTGCCAGCAGCTTAGCACAGGGGGGCGAATACACTGAAGCTTTCTTT,CASSLAQGGEYTEAFF
many,-,TRBJ1-1,TRBV20-1,TGCAGTGCTGGGGGCTTCATGAACACTGAAGCTTTCTTT,CSAGGFMNTEAFF
few,-,TRBJ2-5,TRBV29-1,TGCAGCGCAGAAGTTGGGGGCGGCGAGACCCAGTACTTC,CSAEVGGGETQYF
few,-,TRBJ2-6,TRBV28,TGTGCCAGCAGTTTCCAGCGGAGGACTGGGGCCAACGTCCTGACTTTC,CASSFQRRTGANVLTF
many,-,TRBJ2-6,TRBV9,TGTGCCAGCAGCGGGTTGGGCTCTGGGGCCAACGTCCTGACTTTC,CASSGLGSGANVLTF
many,TRBD2,TRBJ2-3,TRBV12-3/TRBV12-4,TGTGCCAGCACTCATAGCGGGAGAGGTTCGGCAGATACGCAGTATTTT,CASTHSGRGSADTQYF
-,TRBD1,TRBJ2-2,TRBV27,TGTGCCAGCAGTTTCTACCGGGACAGCTCCTCTGGGGAGCTGTTTTTT,CASSFYRDSSSGELFF
few,-,TRBJ2-3,TRBV6-1,TGTGCCAGCATCCCCCCAGGGTCCGATACGCAGTATTTT,CASIPPGSDTQYF
many,-,TRBJ2-2,TRBV7-9,TGTGCCAGCAGCTTAATCCCCGTCCGAACCGGGGAGCTGTTTTTT,CASSLIPVRTGELFF
many,-,TRBJ2-7,TRBV5-6,TGTGCCAGCAGCATCGACACAAACCTCTACGAGCAGTACTTC,CASSIDTNLYEQYF
few,-,TRBJ2-1,TRBV27,TGTGCCAGCCGTATCTACACACACAATGAGCAGTTCTTC,CASRIYTHNEQFF
-,-,TRBJ2-2,TRBV4-3,TGCGCCAGCAGCCAAGACAGGGGTCATGACGGATCCGGGGAGCTGTTTTTT,CASSQDRGHDGSGELFF
few,TRBD1,TRBJ1-2,TRBV27,TGTGCCAGCAGCCAGTCCCGGGACAGAACCCAAGAAAACTATGGCTACACCTTC,CASSQSRDRTQENYGYTF
many,-,TRBJ2-1,TRBV24-1,TGTGCCACCAGTGAGCCCCGGTTTGGGGGCAGCTCCTACAATGAGCAGTTCTTC,CATSEPRFGGSSYNEQFF
-,-,TRBJ1-3,TRBV20-1,TGCAGTGCTATCCGAGACAGCTCTGGAAACACCATATATTTT,CSAIRDSSGNTIYF
few,TRBD2,TRBJ2-1,TRBV7-2,TGTGCCAGCAGCCACATCAAGCGGGACTACAATGAGCAGTTCTTC,CASSHIKRDYNEQFF
few,-,TRBJ2-7,TRBV7-2,TGTGCCAGCACCTCAAGAAGCTCCTACGAGCAGTACTTC,CASTSRSSYEQYF
-,TRBD1,TRBJ2-1,TRBV4-2,TGTGCCAGCAGCCAGGGAATAAGACAGGGGCCCAATGAGCAGTTCTTC,CASSQGIRQGPNEQFF
few,TRBD2,TRBJ2-1,TRBV24-1,TGTGCCACCAGTGATAGGGGACTAGCGGGATTGGAGCAGTTCTTC,CATSDRGLAGLEQFF
-,TRBD1,TRBJ1-2,TRBV20-1,TGCAGTACCCGACAGGGGGCTGTTGGCTACACCTTC,CSTRQGAVGYTF
-,TRBD2,TRBJ2-3,TRBV7-2,TGTGCCAGCGGGACTAGCGGGAGGACCACAGATACGCAGTATTTT,CASGTSGRTTDTQYF
-,TRBD1,TRBJ1-1,TRBV4-3,TGCGCCAGCAGCTATAGACAGGGGGTCGACGCTTTCTTT,CASSYRQGVDAFF
few,TRBD2,TRBJ2-1,TRBV20-1,TGCAGTGCTTATAGCGGGACGACAGAGAATGAGCAGTTCTTC,CSAYSGTTENEQFF
-,-,TRBJ2-3,TRBV29-1,TGCAGCGTTTTAGGGGGTGCAGATACGCAGTATTTT,CSVLGGADTQYF
-,-,TRBJ2-7,TRBV7-2,TGTGCCAGCAGTTCTGCGTTATTTGCCGAGCAGTACTTC,CASSSALFAEQYF
many,-,TRBJ2-5,TRBV20-1,TGCAGTGCTAGAGCGTTAGCGGGACAGGGAGAGACCCAGTACTTC,CSARALAGQGETQYF
few,-,TRBJ2-1,TRBV27,TGTGCCAGCAGTTTAATGGGGGGCTATGAGCAGTTCTTC,CASSLMGGYEQFF
-,-,TRBJ2-7,TRBV5-1,TGCGCCAGCAGCGGAGGGAACAGGGGATACGTTAACGAGCAGTACTTC,CASSGGNRGYVNEQYF
-,-,TRBJ1-2,TRBV29-1,TGCAGCGCAAATGAACCCGGAAGGGGCGGCTACACCTTC,CSANEPGRGGYTF